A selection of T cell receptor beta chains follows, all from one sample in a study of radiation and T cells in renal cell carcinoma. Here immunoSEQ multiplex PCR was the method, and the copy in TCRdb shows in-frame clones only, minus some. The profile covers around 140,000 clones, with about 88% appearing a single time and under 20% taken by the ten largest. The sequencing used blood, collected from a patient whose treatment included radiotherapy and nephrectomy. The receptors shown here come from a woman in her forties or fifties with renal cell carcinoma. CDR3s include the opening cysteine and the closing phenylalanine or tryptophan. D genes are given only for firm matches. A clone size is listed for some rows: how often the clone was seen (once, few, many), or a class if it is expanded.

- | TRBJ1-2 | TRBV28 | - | CASRGSFYGYTF | TGTGCCAGCAGGGGGTCTTTTTATGGCTACACCTTC
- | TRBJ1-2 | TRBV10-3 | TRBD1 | CAISEGGAVEGGYTF | TGTGCCATCAGTGAAGGGGGCGCGGTGGAAGGTGGCTACACCTTC
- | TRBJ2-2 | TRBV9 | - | CASSVVSAGNTGELFF | TGTGCCAGCAGCGTAGTTTCTGCCGGGAACACCGGGGAGCTGTTTTTT
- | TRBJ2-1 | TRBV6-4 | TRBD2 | CASSDGNSGALYNEQFF | TGTGCCAGCAGTGACGGAAATAGCGGGGCTCTCTACAATGAGCAGTTCTTC
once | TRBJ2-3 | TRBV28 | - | CASSLYSESTDTQYF | TGTGCCAGCAGTTTATATTCGGAAAGCACAGATACGCAGTATTTT
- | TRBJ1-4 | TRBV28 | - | CASSFGAQGGEKLFF | TGTGCCAGCAGTTTTGGGGCACAGGGTGGCGAAAAACTGTTTTTT
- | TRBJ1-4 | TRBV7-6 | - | CASSSGLGRDATNEKLFF | TGTGCCAGCAGCAGCGGCTTGGGCAGGGACGCAACTAATGAAAAACTGTTTTTT
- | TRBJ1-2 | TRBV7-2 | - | CASSLGGNYGYTF | TGTGCCAGCAGCTTAGGGGGGAACTATGGCTACACCTTC
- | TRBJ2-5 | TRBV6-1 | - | CASIIGGRETQYF | TGTGCCAGCATTATCGGGGGAAGGGAGACCCAGTACTTC
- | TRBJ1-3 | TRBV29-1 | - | CSFAAVNSGNTIYF | TGCAGCTTTGCTGCCGTGAACTCTGGAAACACCATATATTTT
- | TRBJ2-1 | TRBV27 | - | CASREGVSEQFF | TGTGCCAGCAGGGAAGGGGTCAGTGAGCAGTTCTTC
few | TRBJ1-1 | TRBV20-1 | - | CRVRGPAEAFF | TGCAGAGTCAGGGGTCCCGCTGAAGCTTTCTTT
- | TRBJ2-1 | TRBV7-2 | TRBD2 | CASSFETSGKNEQFF | TGTGCCAGCAGCTTTGAAACTAGCGGGAAGAATGAGCAGTTCTTC
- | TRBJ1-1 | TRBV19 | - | CASSKNTEAFF | TGTGCCAGTAGTAAGAACACTGAAGCTTTCTTT
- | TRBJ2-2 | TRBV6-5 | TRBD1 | CASSWTGNTGELFF | TGTGCCAGCAGCTGGACAGGAAACACCGGGGAGCTGTTTTTT
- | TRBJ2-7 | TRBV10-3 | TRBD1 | CAISESQGGPYEQYF | TGTGCCATCAGTGAGTCACAGGGGGGCCCCTACGAGCAGTACTTC
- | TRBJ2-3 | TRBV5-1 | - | CASSLDPGTDTQYF | TGCGCCAGCAGCTTGGACCCAGGCACAGATACGCAGTATTTT
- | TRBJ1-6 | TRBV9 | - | CASSPGVGRDNSPLHF | TGTGCCAGCAGCCCCGGGGTAGGGAGAGATAATTCACCCCTCCACTTT
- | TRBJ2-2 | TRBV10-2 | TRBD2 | CASRLAGGTNTGELFF | TGCGCCAGCAGACTAGCGGGGGGAACCAACACCGGGGAGCTGTTTTTT
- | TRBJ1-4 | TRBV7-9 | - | CASSSGRLTNEKLFF | TGTGCCAGCAGTTCGGGACGGCTTACTAATGAAAAACTGTTTTTT
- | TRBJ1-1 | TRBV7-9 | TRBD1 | CASSLGDRGPEAFF | TGTGCCAGCAGCTTAGGGGACAGGGGGCCTGAAGCTTTCTTT
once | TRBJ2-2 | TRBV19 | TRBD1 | CASSMDRGSNTGELFF | TGTGCCAGTAGTATGGACAGGGGCTCGAACACCGGGGAGCTGTTTTTT
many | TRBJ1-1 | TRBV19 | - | CASSLTENTEAFF | TGTGCCAGTAGTTTGACAGAGAACACTGAAGCTTTCTTT
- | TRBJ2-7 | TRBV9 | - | CASSVGVGPPYEQYF | TGTGCCAGCAGCGTAGGAGTGGGTCCCCCCTACGAGCAGTACTTC
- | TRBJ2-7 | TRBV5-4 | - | CASSLPISPGEQYF | TGTGCCAGCAGCTTACCCATCTCCCCGGGGGAGCAGTACTTC
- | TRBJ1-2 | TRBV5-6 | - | CASSPGQNYGYTF | TGTGCCAGCAGCCCCGGACAGAACTATGGCTACACCTTC
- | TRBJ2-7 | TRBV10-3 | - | CAISESRVPYEQYF | TGTGCCATCAGTGAGTCCCGGGTCCCTTACGAGCAGTACTTC
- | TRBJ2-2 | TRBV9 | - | CASSVGLTDTGELFF | TGTGCCAGCAGCGTAGGACTAACTGACACCGGGGAGCTGTTTTTT
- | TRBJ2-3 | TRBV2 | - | CASSEAALARRSTDTQYF | TGTGCCAGCAGTGAAGCGGCCCTAGCGCGGAGGAGCACAGATACGCAGTATTTT
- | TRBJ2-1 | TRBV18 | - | CASSPGYPYNEQFF | TGTGCCAGCTCACCAGGGTACCCCTACAATGAGCAGTTCTTC
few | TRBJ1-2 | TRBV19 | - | CASSLQFTGYTF | TGTGCCAGTAGTCTACAGTTTACTGGCTACACCTTC
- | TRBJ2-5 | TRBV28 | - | CASSQGMKTQYF | TGTGCCAGCAGTCAGGGGATGAAGACCCAGTACTTC
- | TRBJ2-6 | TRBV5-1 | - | CASSLDPVGSGANVLTF | TGCGCCAGCAGCTTGGATCCCGTGGGTTCTGGGGCCAACGTCCTGACTTTC
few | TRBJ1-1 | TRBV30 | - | CAWRKGAGNTEAFF | TGTGCCTGGAGAAAAGGGGCGGGAAACACTGAAGCTTTCTTT
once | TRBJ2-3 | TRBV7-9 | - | CASGDTQYF | TGTGCCAGCGGGGATACGCAGTATTTT
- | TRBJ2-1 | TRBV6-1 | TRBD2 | CASSEGRAGGVEQFF | TGTGCCAGCAGTGAAGGACGAGCGGGAGGTGTTGAGCAGTTCTTC
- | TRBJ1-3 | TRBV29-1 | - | CSVRQSSGNTIYF | TGCAGCGTCAGACAGAGCTCTGGAAACACCATATATTTT
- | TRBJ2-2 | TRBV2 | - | CASSKQGGTGELFF | TGTGCCAGCAGTAAACAGGGTGGCACCGGGGAGCTGTTTTTT
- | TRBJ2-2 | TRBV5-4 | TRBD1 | CASSYLQGAGELFF | TGTGCCAGCAGCTACCTACAGGGGGCCGGGGAGCTGTTTTTT
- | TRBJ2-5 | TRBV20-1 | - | CSARDSETQYF | TGCAGTGCTAGAGATTCGGAGACCCAGTACTTC
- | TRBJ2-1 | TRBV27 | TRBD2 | CASSLLAGGYNEQFF | TGTGCCAGCAGTTTACTAGCGGGAGGCTACAATGAGCAGTTCTTC
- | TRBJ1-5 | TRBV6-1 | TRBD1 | CASSEGQGMDQPQHF | TGTGCCAGCAGTGAAGGACAGGGGATGGATCAGCCCCAGCATTTT
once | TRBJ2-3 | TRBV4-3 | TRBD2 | CASSATSGYTDTQYF | TGCGCCAGCAGCGCGACTAGCGGCTACACAGATACGCAGTATTTT
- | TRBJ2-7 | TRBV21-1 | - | CASSKGGQGAPEQYF | TGTGCCAGCAGCAAAGGGGGACAGGGGGCACCCGAGCAGTACTTC
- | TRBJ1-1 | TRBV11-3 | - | CASSLDTGKAFF | TGTGCCAGCAGCTTAGATACCGGGAAAGCTTTCTTT
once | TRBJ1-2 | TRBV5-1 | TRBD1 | CASSETGDGYTF | TGCGCCAGCAGCGAAACAGGGGACGGCTACACCTTC
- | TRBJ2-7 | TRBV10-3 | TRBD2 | CAISAASGNSYEQYF | TGTGCCATCAGTGCCGCTAGCGGGAACTCCTACGAGCAGTACTTC
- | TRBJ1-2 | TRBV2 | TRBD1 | CASSERGQGRNYGYTF | TGTGCCAGCAGCGAGAGGGGACAGGGCAGGAACTATGGCTACACCTTC
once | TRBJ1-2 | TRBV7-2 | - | CASSSTGPSGYTF | TGTGCCAGCAGCTCGACAGGTCCGAGTGGCTACACCTTC
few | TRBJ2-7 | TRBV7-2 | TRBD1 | CASSLDRLGEQYF | TGTGCCAGCAGTTTGGACAGGTTAGGCGAGCAGTACTTC
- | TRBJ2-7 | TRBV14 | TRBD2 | CASTSGLADEQYF | TGTGCCAGCACCTCAGGACTAGCGGACGAGCAGTACTTC
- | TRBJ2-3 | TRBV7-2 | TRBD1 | CASSSRQGAVDTQYF | TGTGCCAGCAGCTCGCGACAGGGGGCGGTAGATACGCAGTATTTT
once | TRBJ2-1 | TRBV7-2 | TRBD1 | CASSSRQGTEQFF | TGTGCCAGCAGCTCACGACAGGGAACAGAGCAGTTCTTC
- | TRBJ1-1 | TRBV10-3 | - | CAIRGLQGTEAFF | TGTGCCATCAGAGGGCTCCAGGGCACTGAAGCTTTCTTT
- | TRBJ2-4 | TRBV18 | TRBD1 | CASSPKTGRGAKNIQYF | TGTGCCAGCTCACCAAAGACAGGGAGAGGAGCCAAAAACATTCAGTACTTC
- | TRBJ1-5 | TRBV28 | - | CASSPGGGRPQPQHF | TGTGCCAGCAGTCCCGGAGGGGGGCGGCCTCAGCCCCAGCATTTT
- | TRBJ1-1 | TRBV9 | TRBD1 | CASSAQGANTEAFF | TGTGCCAGCAGCGCCCAGGGGGCTAACACTGAAGCTTTCTTT
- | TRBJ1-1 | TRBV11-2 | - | CASSLSLNTEAFF | TGTGCCAGCAGCCTAAGTCTGAACACTGAAGCTTTCTTT
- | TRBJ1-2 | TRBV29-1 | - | CSVEFGGLYYGYTF | TGCAGCGTTGAATTCGGCGGGCTATACTATGGCTACACCTTC